The 8 T cell receptor beta chains reported below all come from one sample, sequenced in a study of cytomegalovirus exposure and HLA in healthy donors. This table comes from immunoSEQ multiplex PCR, and its TCRdb copy is limited to in-frame clones, with some not included. In the table there are over 150,000 clones, roughly 82% of which are singletons. The material sequenced was PBMCs. These receptors originate from a woman between 25 and 40 years old in good health and CMV-seropositive.

The rearrangement joins TRBV5-1 to TRBJ2-1, with 10 bases identical to TRBD2. The germline CDR1 and CDR2 sequences are SGHRS and YFSETQ. Trimming removed 3 bases from V and 6 bases from J; junction bases left unmatched: 6. This CDR3 contains 15 residues. The CDR3 protein is CASSSSGSLGNEQFF. The CDR3 DNA reads TGCGCCAGCAGCTCTAGCGGGAGTCTGGGCAATGAGCAGTTCTTC.

This clone appeared a single time. This rearrangement joins TRBV4-2 to TRBJ2-7, with 9 nucleotides matching TRBD1. The junction had 8 bases not matched to a gene; V was cut back by 2 bases and J by 6 bases. CDR1 and CDR2 (germline): LGHNA, YNFKEQ. The CDR3 spans 15 residues. The CDR3 spells CASSQRTGVPSEQYF. In DNA form, the CDR3 reads TGTGCCAGCAGCCAAAGGACAGGGGTCCCAAGCGAGCAGTACTTC.

V is TRBV2 and J is TRBJ2-3; the match to TRBD1 covers 11 bases. After removal of 6 bases from V and 4 bases from J, the junction contained 6 bases not matched to a gene. Germline V gene data show CDR1 as SNHLY and CDR2 as FYNNEI. This CDR3 contains 15 residues. The CDR3 DNA sequence: TGTGCCAGCAGACCAAGGACAGGGGGCGCAGATACGCAGTATTTT. Its protein is CASRPRTGGADTQYF.

This chain links TRBV2 with TRBJ1-1; possibly TRBD1 for D (6 bases). The length of the CDR3 is 14 residues. The germline V gene encodes CDR1 SNHLY and CDR2 FYNNEI. V dropped 4 bases and J dropped 5 bases, with 14 bases sitting between them. CDR3 sequence reads: CASSGLNRVTEAFF. The DNA for the CDR3 is TGTGCCAGCAGTGGCCTCAACAGGGTAACTGAAGCTTTCTTT. Complete variable domain (other parts from reference TRBV2 and TRBJ1-1): EPEVTQTPSHQVTQMGQEVILRCVPISNHLYFYWYRQILGQKVEFLVSFYNNEISEKSEIFDDQFSVERPDGSNFTLKIRSTKLEDSAMYFCASSGLNRVTEAFFGQGTRLTVV.

CDR3 bases: TGTGCCAGCTCACCTAGCGGGGGATCCCGTAGTCAGTACTTC. Protein: CASSPSGGSRSQYF. The V gene is TRBV18, the J gene TRBJ2-4; 9 bases are shared with TRBD2. CDR1 is KGHSH, CDR2 LQKENI, per germline. Losses at the gene ends were 3 bases for V and 12 bases for J; bases not matched to a gene: 9. This CDR3 is 14 amino acids long.

The V gene is TRBV10-2, the J gene TRBJ2-7; TRBD2 matches 9 bases. Germline V lookup: CDR1 WSHSY, CDR2 SAAADI. The CDR3 runs 13 residues. The V and J ends lost 4 bases and 7 bases, in that order; junction bases with no gene match: 5. The CDR3 coding sequence is TGCGCCAGCAGTGGGACGCGGGAGGGTGAGCAGTACTTC. This sequence encodes CASSGTREGEQYF.

The chain couples TRBV6-1 to TRBJ2-7; 7 bases align to TRBD1. CDR1 and CDR2 from the germline V gene are MNHNS and SASEGT. The CDR3 has 14 residues. V trimming: 1 base; J trimming: 6 bases; junction bases outside the gene matches: 6. Here the CDR3 reads CASSEGTGAGEQYF. The CDR3 DNA reads TGTGCCAGCAGTGAAGGAACAGGGGCGGGCGAGCAGTACTTC.

The rearrangement joins TRBV6-6 to TRBJ2-1; TRBD2 is a possible D gene (6 bases). The CDR3 runs 15 residues. V gave up 6 bases and J gave up 7 bases, with 19 bases separating them. Germline CDR1 and CDR2: MNHNY and SVGAGI (reference sequence). This CDR3 is CASSSGSRSGNEQFF. CDR3 sequence (DNA): TGTGCCAGCAGCTCCGGGAGTAGATCGGGGAATGAGCAGTTCTTC.